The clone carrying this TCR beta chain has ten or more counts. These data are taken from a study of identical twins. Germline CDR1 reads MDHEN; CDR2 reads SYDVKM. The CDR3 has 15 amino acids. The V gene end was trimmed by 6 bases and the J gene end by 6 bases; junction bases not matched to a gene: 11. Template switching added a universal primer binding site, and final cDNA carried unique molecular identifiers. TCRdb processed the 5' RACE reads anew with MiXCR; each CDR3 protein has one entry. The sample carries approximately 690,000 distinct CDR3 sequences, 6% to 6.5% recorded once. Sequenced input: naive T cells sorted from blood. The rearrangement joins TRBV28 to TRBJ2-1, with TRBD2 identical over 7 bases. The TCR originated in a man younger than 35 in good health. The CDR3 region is CASSPATSVRNEQFF. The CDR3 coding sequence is TGTGCCAGCAGCCCCGCTACTAGCGTCCGCAATGAGCAGTTCTTC.